This TCR beta chain was captured by sequencing in a study of T cells after yellow fever vaccination. The study's findings and limits: Some clonotypes, a small share, were shared between CD4 and CD8 compartments.

Germline values: CDR1 SGDLS, CDR2 YYNGEE. V lost 2 bases and J 0 bases, leaving 6 bases between the germline ends. CDR3 length: 15 amino acids. About this clonotype: The antigen remains undetermined.

TCRdb passed the 5' RACE reads through MiXCR, listing each CDR3 protein once. The sample gives approximately 300,000 distinct CDR3 sequences, 6.8% of which show up once; roughly a sixth is in the top ten. V is TRBV9 and J is TRBJ2-6; D gene uncertain. The TCR was taken from a man aged 18 to 30 who received the YFV17D yellow fever vaccine. The input for sequencing was PBMCs, taken more than 35 days after the first yellow fever vaccination. The CDR3 DNA sequence: TGTGCCAGCAGCGTCGACCCCTCTGGGGCCAACGTCCTGACTTTC. This codes for CASSVDPSGANVLTF. The full variable domain, in which reference TRBV9 and TRBJ2-6 provide the parts outside the CDR3, is DSGVTQTPKHLITATGQRVTLRCSPRSGDLSVYWYQQSLDQGLQFLIQYYNGEERAKGNILERFSAQQFPDLHSELNLSSLELGDSALYFCASSVDPSGANVLTFGAGSRLTVL.